This T cell receptor (beta chain) was identified during a study of blood T cell repertoires in COVID-19 (dated by TCRdb to 2019 to 2021). The study in broad terms: Collaborator samples came from the United States, Italy and Spain and covered acute and convalescent phases of COVID-19. The prospective study material was composed of cDNA or gDNA derived from T cells, B-cell-depleted T cells, or PBMCs. Deeply sampled blood TCRbeta repertoires from subjects exposed to, actively infected with, or recovered from COVID-19 were included in the dataset. A freely available public database, intended as a resource for researchers studying the immune response to SARS-CoV-2, is where the repertoires were released. The samples were drawn from the first 160 participants of the ongoing ImmuneRACE study and from 950 to 1,500 subjects provided by 6 global collaborators. Sample metadata almost always included a de-identified subject ID, COVID-19 status, age in years and sex. Where HLA class I and class II types were available, the types were taken from metadata supplied by the sample provider, not from assay-based typing.

CDR1 MGHRA and CDR2 YSYEKL are derived from the germline V gene. Trimmed from V: 4 bases; trimmed from J: 4 bases; junction bases lacking a gene match: 24. Taken from cysteine to phenylalanine, the CDR3 has 20 residues. This entry keeps only the CDR3 DNA: 60 bases, framed from base 1. On this clone itself: Its antigen target is currently unknown. Within one base of it there is no much larger clone, and no base qualities were kept.

Each collaborating institution followed its own protocols to collect whole blood in K2EDTA tubes. For TCRbeta analysis, collaborators shipped samples as frozen whole blood, isolated PBMCs, or DNA extracted from either of those sample types. The immunoSEQ Assay, a bias-controlled multiplex PCR, was used to amplify TCRbeta CDR3 regions from genomic DNA. The paper's data handling went like this. The number of nucleated cells in each sample was estimated from the amplification of reference gene primers within the assay. To quantify the absolute abundance of each unique TCRbeta CDR3 rearrangement, sequence reads were collapsed and filtered. For each sample, productive Simpson clonality was calculated as the square root of Simpson's diversity index over productive rearrangements. TCRdb re-hosts the immuneACCESS table, in-frame sequences only. Its copies lack some clones; in the studies checked, an unresolved V gene accounts for under half of them, and the cause for the rest is not known. V, J and clone size are taken as reported in that table, and D and trimming were inferred from the DNA itself. The sample table lists some 240,000 clones, about three quarters of them with a count of one. The ten largest make up more than 7% of the sample.

The paper's findings and limits, for the study overall: The quantity of clinical and demographic metadata differed by source and by participant and was supplied without curation.

The sequence is built from TRBV4-1 and TRBJ2-5, with 7 bases aligning to TRBD2. The specimen was peripheral blood. This TCR was sampled from a woman in her 70s with acute or convalescent COVID-19. The CDR3 here reads CASSRWALFVNRGGRETQYF. The base sequence is TGCGCCAGCAGCCGATGGGCCCTTTTTGTGAATCGGGGAGGGCGAGAGACCCAGTACTTC.